Each of the 20 T cell receptor beta chains below was sequenced from the same sample in a study of blood T cell repertoires in COVID-19 (dated by TCRdb to the early 2020s). The library was built by means of the immunoSEQ multiplex PCR assay. What TCRdb holds here is the immuneACCESS table cut down to in-frame rearrangements. Part of the clones is not present; checked against another copy, under half of the missing clones reflect an unresolved V gene, and the others are unexplained. The table for this sample lists over 35,000 clones; roughly 88% of them were counted only once. The top ten hold 8% of the sample. Material: peripheral blood. The receptor source for this set is a man between 45 and 60 years old with acute or convalescent COVID-19.

The J gene is TRBJ1-5, the V gene TRBV5-1; 8 nucleotides line up with TRBD1. J gave up 2 bases and V 5 bases, and 6 bases lay outside the gene matches. This CDR3 contains 15 residues. Germline-derived CDR1 and CDR2 are SGHRS and YFSETQ. In nucleotides, the CDR3 is TGCGCCAGCAGTTCCGGACAGGGAGGCAATCAGCCCCAGCATTTT. Translating it yields CASSSGQGGNQPQHF.

This clone was picked up a small number of times. V is TRBV4-1 and J is TRBJ2-3; 8 bases are a match to TRBD1. Germline V lookup: CDR1 MGHRA, CDR2 YSYEKL. This CDR3 comprises 16 residues. V shed 3 bases, J shed 0 bases, and the junction held 5 bases outside the gene matches. CDR3 nucleotide sequence: TGCGCCAGCAGCCACGCAGGGGGCGGGAGCACAGATACGCAGTATTTT. Translation gives CASSHAGGGSTDTQYF.

In nucleotides, the CDR3 is TGTGCCAGCTCACCAAGTATTGTAGGCGGGAGGGCCCTTGATGAGCAGTTCTTC. Translating gives CASSPSIVGGRALDEQFF. This chain connects TRBV18 to TRBJ2-1, with TRBD2 matching 9 bases. Germline V gene sequence: CDR1 KGHSH, CDR2 LQKENI. This CDR3 is built from 18 residues. J was trimmed by 8 bases and V by 2 bases; bases with no gene match: 16.

This chain links TRBV4-1 with TRBJ1-5, with D unclear. Deletions cut 3 bases from V and 9 bases from J, with 9 bases between. Germline V gene data show CDR1 as MGHRA and CDR2 as YSYEKL. This CDR3 comprises 12 residues. The CDR3 nucleotides read TGCGCCAGCAGCCAGGGCTTAACGCCCCAGCATTTT. Amino acid sequence: CASSQGLTPQHF.

The chain joins TRBV18 to TRBJ1-2; possible D gene TRBD1, 6 bases. Trimming took off 0 bases at V and 8 bases at J, with 16 bases between the two ends. The CDR3 sequence is 15 residues long. Looked up from germline, CDR1 is KGHSH and CDR2 is LQKENI. The CDR3 bases are TGTGCCAGCTCACCACCAGTGGACAGCGCGGAAGGCTACACCTTC. Amino acids: CASSPPVDSAEGYTF.

V is TRBV5-6 and J is TRBJ2-2; D is unresolved. The V gene's germline CDR1 is SGHDT and CDR2 YYEEEE. The CDR3 loop spans 11 amino acids. Trimming pared 2 bases from V and 8 bases from J, leaving 4 bases between. The CDR3, as DNA: TGTGCCAGCAGCTTTTCGGGGGAGCTGTTTTTT. This translates into CASSFSGELFF.

This clone was detected once. The rearrangement joins TRBV7-9 to TRBJ1-1, with no clear D. Trimming removed 1 base at V and 6 bases at J, with 9 bases between. Germline V gene lookup returns CDR1 SEHNR and CDR2 FQNEAQ (reference sequence). The CDR3 extends over 13 amino acids. The DNA for the CDR3 is TGTGCCAGCAGCTTAGTAGGGAGGCCTGAAGCTTTCTTT. Amino acid sequence: CASSLVGRPEAFF. The whole variable domain, remainder taken from reference TRBV7-9 and TRBJ1-1, is DTGVSQNPRHKITKRGQNVTFRCDPISEHNRLYWYRQTLGQGPEFLTYFQNEAQLEKSRLLSDRFSAERPKGSFSTLEIQRTEQGDSAMYLCASSLVGRPEAFFGQGTRLTVV.

The chain has TRBV5-1 and TRBJ2-2; possibly TRBD1 for D (5 bases). This CDR3 spans 14 amino acids. Per germline, CDR1 SGHRS and CDR2 YFSETQ. Trimming stripped 0 bases from V and 7 bases from J, with 10 bases between. CDR3 coding DNA: TGCGCCAGCAGCTTGGGGCAGGGCGGCGGGGAGCTGTTTTTT. Its protein is CASSLGQGGGELFF.

The chain links TRBV7-2 to TRBJ2-7; D is ambiguous. This CDR3 has 13 amino acids. Germline V gene sequence: CDR1 SGHTA, CDR2 FQGNSA. Between the trimmed V and J ends, which lost 3 bases and 4 bases, there was a span of 10 bases. CDR3 in amino acids: CASSLARFYEQYF. CDR3 DNA: TGTGCCAGCAGCTTGGCCCGTTTTTACGAGCAGTACTTC.

The chain joins TRBV20-1 to TRBJ1-2; TRBD1 aligns across 8 bases. With V trimmed by 7 bases and J by 7 bases, 5 bases remained unmatched. Germline V gene lookup returns CDR1 DFQATT and CDR2 SNEGSKA (reference sequence). This CDR3 region has 11 residues. Here the CDR3 reads CSVQGAGGYTF. DNA for the CDR3: TGCAGTGTGCAGGGGGCAGGTGGCTACACCTTC.

This chain connects TRBV6-1 to TRBJ1-1; D unclear. The V end was cut by 2 bases, the J end by 2 bases, with 6 bases between. Germline CDR1 MNHNS, CDR2 SASEGT. This CDR3 contains 13 residues. The CDR3 coding sequence is TGTGCCAGCAGTGAACAGATTAACACTGAAGCTTTCTTT. This gives the protein CASSEQINTEAFF.

CDR3 sequence reads: CASSLRGIYEQYF. The CDR3 DNA is TGTGCCAGCAGCCTTCGGGGGATCTACGAGCAGTACTTC. The chain carries TRBV5-4 and TRBJ2-7, with D perhaps matching TRBD2 (6 bases). The CDR3 is 13 residues long. The V gene lost 4 bases and the J gene lost 3 bases, with 11 bases spanning the gap. The germline CDR1 and CDR2 sequences are SGHNT and YYREEE (reference sequence).

This rearrangement joins TRBV6-2 or TRBV6-3 to TRBJ2-6; 8 bases align to TRBD1. The CDR3 spans 18 residues. The trim removed 5 bases at V and 1 base at J, leaving 10 bases unmatched. Germline V gene lookup returns CDR1 MNHEY and CDR2 SVGEGT. The CDR3 DNA sequence: TGTGCCAGCAGTGACCATGACAGGGGAAGATCTGGGGCCAACGTCCTGACTTTC. Protein product: CASSDHDRGRSGANVLTF.

The chain carries TRBV27 and TRBJ1-2, with 8 bases aligning to TRBD1. The CDR3 spans 15 residues. J lost 1 base, V lost 5 bases, and 6 bases had no gene match. Germline values: CDR1 MNHEY, CDR2 SMNVEV (reference sequence). CDR3 coding DNA: TGTGCCAGCAGTCCGGGACAGGAGCTTAACTATGGCTACACCTTC. It is translated as CASSPGQELNYGYTF.

V is TRBV12-5 and J is TRBJ2-7; D might be TRBD2 (5 bases). Germline V lookup: CDR1 LGHNT, CDR2 FRNRAP. The V end was cut by 4 bases, the J end by 0 bases, with 25 bases between. The length of the CDR3 is 19 residues. CDR3 DNA sequence: TGTGCTAGTGGTTGGCTGCTCCGGTTCCGGGGTGGTAGCTCCTACGAGCAGTACTTC. The encoded protein is CASGWLLRFRGGSSYEQYF.

This chain connects TRBV30 to TRBJ1-3; TRBD1 matches at 8 bases. The trim removed 5 bases at V and 4 bases at J, leaving 1 base unmatched. CDR1 and CDR2 from the germline V gene are GTSNPN and SVGIG (reference sequence). The CDR3 length is 12 residues. The CDR3 reads CAWGQGGNTIYF. Here the CDR3 DNA reads TGTGCCTGGGGACAGGGAGGAAACACCATATATTTT. Full variable domain (outside the CDR3, taken from reference TRBV30 and TRBJ1-3): SQTIHQWPATLVQPVGSPLSLECTVEGTSNPNLYWYRQAAGRGLQLLFYSVGIGQISSEVPQNLSASRPQDRQFILSSKKLLLSDSGFYLCAWGQGGNTIYFGEGSWLTVV.

The chain recombines TRBV28 with TRBJ2-5; 10 bases fit TRBD1. The CDR3 consists of 17 residues. The V and J ends lost 7 bases and 5 bases, in that order; junction bases with no gene match: 16. Germline V gives CDR1 MDHEN, CDR2 SYDVKM. In DNA form, the CDR3 reads TGTGCCAGCATTCCGGGACAGGGGAAGGTAGCGCAGGAGACCCAGTACTTC. Its translation is CASIPGQGKVAQETQYF.

V is TRBV5-1 and J is TRBJ2-6; perhaps TRBD1 as D (5 bases). The CDR3 totals 16 residues. The V gene lost 1 base and the J gene lost 2 bases, with 10 bases spanning the gap. CDR1 SGHRS and CDR2 YFSETQ come from the germline V gene. CDR3 residues: CASSLQGMAGANVLTF. The DNA for the CDR3 is TGCGCCAGCAGCTTGCAGGGCATGGCTGGGGCCAACGTCCTGACTTTC. Filled out from reference TRBV5-1 and TRBJ2-6, the complete variable domain reads KAGVTQTPRYLIKTRGQQVTLSCSPISGHRSVSWYQQTPGQGLQFLFEYFSETQRNKGNFPGRFSGRQFSNSRSEMNVSTLELGDSALYLCASSLQGMAGANVLTFGAGSRLTVL.

CDR3: CASSGSGGTEAFF. In nucleotides, the CDR3 is TGTGCCAGCAGTGGGTCAGGGGGCACTGAAGCTTTCTTT. The rearrangement links TRBV2 to TRBJ1-1; 7 bases line up with TRBD1. In germline, CDR1 is SNHLY, CDR2 FYNNEI. This CDR3 contains 13 residues. Germline trimming cut 4 bases from V and 4 bases from J; bases unmatched to any gene: 3.

The V and J genes are TRBV10-3 and TRBJ2-1; 9 bases fit TRBD2. The CDR3 loop spans 14 amino acids. Germline V gene sequence: CDR1 ENHRY, CDR2 SYGVKD. Trimming removed 10 bases from V and 4 bases from J; junction bases left unmatched: 8. The DNA for the CDR3 is TGTGCCACCATAGCGGGAGCAACTTACAATGAGCAGTTCTTC. Its protein is CATIAGATYNEQFF.